This is a list of T cell receptor beta chains from one sample in a study of blood T cell repertoires in COVID-19. Sequenced by immunoSEQ multiplex PCR; TCRdb stores in-frame clones only, minus some. The table has 88,000 or so clones, 80% to 90% seen once; the top ten hold 7% to 7.5%. The specimen sequenced was peripheral blood. The receptors were gathered from a man in his fifties or sixties with acute or convalescent COVID-19. Each CDR3 is given with its conserved first and last residue. Fields, in order: V gene, J gene, CDR3 protein.

TRBV4-3	TRBJ1-6	CASSQDASGGNSPLHF
TRBV5-4	TRBJ1-1	CASSRMDRGVTEAFF
TRBV7-9	TRBJ1-2	CASSLGTGLVDGYTF
TRBV5-1	TRBJ2-3	CASSLGHDTDTQYF
TRBV5-6	TRBJ1-6	CASSPNTGEDNSPLHF
TRBV18	TRBJ2-5	CASSPALETQYF
TRBV6-5	TRBJ1-6	CASSYLVAGYNSPLHF
TRBV4-1	TRBJ1-1	CASSLGRVVGEAFF
TRBV14	TRBJ2-3	CASSQRRFRDTDTQYF
TRBV13	TRBJ2-1	CASSSLPSGARNEQFF
TRBV14	TRBJ2-5	CASSRGFAGVEETQYF
TRBV18	TRBJ2-3	CASSRGTVSTDTQYF
TRBV28	TRBJ1-1	CAGKRGRDTEAFF
TRBV27	TRBJ2-2	CATRTGGSRTGELFF
TRBV6-2/TRBV6-3	TRBJ2-7	CASSYYPSPTGVANIYEQYF
TRBV7-3	TRBJ2-2	CASSTGVGELFF
TRBV5-1	TRBJ2-6	CASSLDGQTGANVLTF
TRBV5-1	TRBJ2-2	CASSLEPGPTGELFF
TRBV27	TRBJ1-5	CASSQGGQPQHF
TRBV24-1	TRBJ2-3	CATSDWGDSTDTQYF
TRBV27	TRBJ1-2	CASSAGTGYGYTF
TRBV5-1	TRBJ2-3	CASSLSGLGTDTQYF
TRBV6-5	TRBJ1-1	CASSYGTGGKNTEAFF
TRBV6-5	TRBJ1-3	CASSYSRRGSGNTIYF
TRBV14	TRBJ1-3	CASSPLPRTGAFRNTIYF
TRBV5-1	TRBJ1-2	CASSSQGSWDYGYTF
TRBV27	TRBJ2-1	CASSLRKGGEQFF
TRBV6-6	TRBJ1-4	CASRRRDTIGNEKLFF
TRBV5-5	TRBJ2-7	CASSHPIRTGTYEQYF
TRBV4-2	TRBJ2-5	CASSLRAGQETQYF
TRBV6-1	TRBJ1-5	CASSEVGKVPQHF
TRBV29-1	TRBJ1-1	CSVFRENTEAFF
TRBV6-5	TRBJ2-7	CASRGTSGVEQYF
TRBV30	TRBJ1-2	CAWVDTGYGYTF
TRBV2	TRBJ2-1	CASSESSGDYNEQFF
TRBV28	TRBJ1-4	CASSFGGVNEKLFF
TRBV4-3	TRBJ1-1	CASSQTNRGTEAFF
TRBV19	TRBJ1-2	CASKMTWVTANYGYTF
TRBV7-2	TRBJ2-7	CASSFGQVTYEQYF
TRBV7-9	TRBJ2-5	CASSLESGQGRETQYF
TRBV6-1	TRBJ2-3	CASSELGRGTDTQYF